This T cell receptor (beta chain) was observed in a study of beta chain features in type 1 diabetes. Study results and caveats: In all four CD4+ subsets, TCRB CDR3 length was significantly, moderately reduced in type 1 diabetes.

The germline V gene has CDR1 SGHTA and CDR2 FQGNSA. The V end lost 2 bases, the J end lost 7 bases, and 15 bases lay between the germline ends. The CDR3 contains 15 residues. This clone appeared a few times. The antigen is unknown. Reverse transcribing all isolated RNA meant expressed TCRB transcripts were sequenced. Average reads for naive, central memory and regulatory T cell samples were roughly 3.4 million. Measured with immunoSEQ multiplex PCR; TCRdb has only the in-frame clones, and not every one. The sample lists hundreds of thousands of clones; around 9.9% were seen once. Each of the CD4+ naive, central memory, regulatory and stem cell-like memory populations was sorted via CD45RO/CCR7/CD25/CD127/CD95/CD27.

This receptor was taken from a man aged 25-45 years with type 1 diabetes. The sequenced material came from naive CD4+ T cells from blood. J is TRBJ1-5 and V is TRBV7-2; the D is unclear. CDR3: CASSLRGPSGQPQHF. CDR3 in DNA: TGTGCCAGCAGCTTAAGAGGTCCTTCTGGACAGCCCCAGCATTTT.